The rows below give T cell receptor beta chains drawn from one sample of a study of regulatory T cells in long-lasting Graves disease. TCRdb itself ran the multiplex PCR reads through MiXCR, one entry per CDR3 protein. The sample consists of about 470,000 distinct CDR3 sequences, around 20% of them appearing once. This specimen consisted of peripheral blood mononuclear cells (PBMCs), obtained when the disease was refractory, from a patient treated with antithyroid drugs. Source of these receptors: a female donor with Graves disease. The CDR3 runs from the conserved cysteine through the conserved F or W. The D gene is left open where the match is weak. A row's size may be missing; if present it is once, few, many or a size class.

d_call: NA
j_call: TRBJ2-7
clone_size: few
v_call: TRBV6-5
cdr3_aa: CASSYSSLYEQYF
cdr3_nt: TGTGCCAGCAGTTACTCGAGTCTTTACGAGCAGTACTTC

d_call: NA
j_call: TRBJ1-3
clone_size: few
v_call: TRBV12-3/TRBV12-4
cdr3_aa: CASSSKRDTIYF
cdr3_nt: TGTGCCAGCAGTTCCAAGAGAGACACCATATATTTT

d_call: NA
j_call: TRBJ2-3
clone_size: many
v_call: TRBV12-3/TRBV12-4
cdr3_aa: CASSRDGRGPDTQYF
cdr3_nt: TGTGCCAGCAGCCGGGACGGCCGCGGGCCAGATACGCAGTATTTT

d_call: NA
j_call: TRBJ1-2
clone_size: many
v_call: TRBV28
cdr3_aa: CASSLLGESNYGYTF
cdr3_nt: TGTGCCAGCAGTTTACTGGGGGAGAGTAACTATGGCTACACCTTC

d_call: NA
j_call: TRBJ1-1
clone_size: many
v_call: TRBV6-1
cdr3_aa: CASQRQRGTEAFF
cdr3_nt: TGTGCCAGCCAAAGACAGAGGGGAACTGAAGCTTTCTTT

d_call: NA
j_call: TRBJ1-1
clone_size: many
v_call: TRBV24-1
cdr3_aa: CATSDATANTEAFF
cdr3_nt: TGTGCCACCAGTGATGCCACAGCGAACACTGAAGCTTTCTTT

d_call: NA
j_call: TRBJ2-5
clone_size: many
v_call: TRBV15
cdr3_aa: CATSAPERFLGETQYF
cdr3_nt: TGTGCCACCAGCGCCCCGGAGCGCTTTCTCGGAGAGACCCAGTACTTC

d_call: TRBD1
j_call: TRBJ2-6
clone_size: many
v_call: TRBV7-8
cdr3_aa: CASSLERQGTGANVLTF
cdr3_nt: TGTGCCAGCAGCTTAGAGAGACAGGGAACTGGGGCCAACGTCCTGACTTTC

d_call: TRBD1
j_call: TRBJ2-5
clone_size: many
v_call: TRBV11-2
cdr3_aa: CASSLGYRDREWETQYF
cdr3_nt: TGTGCCAGCAGCTTAGGCTACCGGGACAGGGAGTGGGAGACCCAGTACTTC

d_call: NA
j_call: TRBJ2-2
clone_size: NA
v_call: TRBV10-3
cdr3_aa: CAISESLHSTGELFF
cdr3_nt: TGTGCCATCAGTGAGTCCCTCCATTCCACCGGGGAGCTGTTTTTT

d_call: NA
j_call: TRBJ2-4
clone_size: few
v_call: TRBV4-3
cdr3_aa: CASSQDPGQSGNIQYF
cdr3_nt: TGCGCCAGCAGCCAAGATCCCGGACAGAGCGGAAACATTCAGTACTTC

d_call: NA
j_call: TRBJ2-6
clone_size: many
v_call: TRBV28
cdr3_aa: CASSPPSGANVLTF
cdr3_nt: TGTGCCAGCAGTCCCCCCTCTGGGGCCAACGTCCTGACTTTC

d_call: NA
j_call: TRBJ2-7
clone_size: many
v_call: TRBV5-1
cdr3_aa: CASSLERPDAYEQYF
cdr3_nt: TGCGCCAGCAGCTTGGAGCGGCCGGACGCCTACGAGCAGTACTTC

d_call: TRBD1
j_call: TRBJ2-5
clone_size: few
v_call: TRBV6-4
cdr3_aa: CASTFDRGRETQYF
cdr3_nt: TGTGCCAGCACCTTCGACAGGGGGCGAGAGACCCAGTACTTC

d_call: TRBD1
j_call: TRBJ2-2
clone_size: NA
v_call: TRBV6-1
cdr3_aa: CASSTSGTGVFGGELFF
cdr3_nt: TGTGCCAGCAGTACCTCCGGGACAGGGGTTTTTGGCGGGGAGCTGTTTTTT

d_call: TRBD2
j_call: TRBJ2-6
clone_size: few
v_call: TRBV29-1
cdr3_aa: CSVEGTSVSSGANVLTF
cdr3_nt: TGCAGCGTTGAAGGAACTAGCGTGAGCTCTGGGGCCAACGTCCTGACTTTC

d_call: TRBD1
j_call: TRBJ2-7
clone_size: many
v_call: TRBV28
cdr3_aa: CASSIEGTGEYEQYF
cdr3_nt: TGTGCCAGCAGTATTGAAGGGACAGGGGAGTACGAGCAGTACTTC

d_call: NA
j_call: TRBJ2-7
clone_size: few
v_call: TRBV11-2
cdr3_aa: CGTTGAGGVQYF
cdr3_nt: TGTGGGACGACAGGGGCGGGGGGGGTGCAGTACTTC

d_call: NA
j_call: TRBJ1-3
clone_size: NA
v_call: TRBV29-1
cdr3_aa: CSVLGYGNTIYF
cdr3_nt: TGCAGCGTTCTCGGGTATGGAAACACCATATATTTT

d_call: TRBD2
j_call: TRBJ2-7
clone_size: many
v_call: TRBV28
cdr3_aa: CASSPGGSHEQYF
cdr3_nt: TGTGCCAGTAGCCCGGGGGGTTCCCACGAGCAGTACTTC

d_call: NA
j_call: TRBJ1-5
clone_size: many
v_call: TRBV28
cdr3_aa: CASTRMGPNNQPQHF
cdr3_nt: TGTGCCAGCACCAGAATGGGACCGAACAATCAGCCCCAGCATTTT

d_call: TRBD2
j_call: TRBJ2-7
clone_size: NA
v_call: TRBV19
cdr3_aa: CATKLAGVGEQYF
cdr3_nt: TGTGCCACCAAACTAGCGGGAGTCGGCGAGCAGTACTTC